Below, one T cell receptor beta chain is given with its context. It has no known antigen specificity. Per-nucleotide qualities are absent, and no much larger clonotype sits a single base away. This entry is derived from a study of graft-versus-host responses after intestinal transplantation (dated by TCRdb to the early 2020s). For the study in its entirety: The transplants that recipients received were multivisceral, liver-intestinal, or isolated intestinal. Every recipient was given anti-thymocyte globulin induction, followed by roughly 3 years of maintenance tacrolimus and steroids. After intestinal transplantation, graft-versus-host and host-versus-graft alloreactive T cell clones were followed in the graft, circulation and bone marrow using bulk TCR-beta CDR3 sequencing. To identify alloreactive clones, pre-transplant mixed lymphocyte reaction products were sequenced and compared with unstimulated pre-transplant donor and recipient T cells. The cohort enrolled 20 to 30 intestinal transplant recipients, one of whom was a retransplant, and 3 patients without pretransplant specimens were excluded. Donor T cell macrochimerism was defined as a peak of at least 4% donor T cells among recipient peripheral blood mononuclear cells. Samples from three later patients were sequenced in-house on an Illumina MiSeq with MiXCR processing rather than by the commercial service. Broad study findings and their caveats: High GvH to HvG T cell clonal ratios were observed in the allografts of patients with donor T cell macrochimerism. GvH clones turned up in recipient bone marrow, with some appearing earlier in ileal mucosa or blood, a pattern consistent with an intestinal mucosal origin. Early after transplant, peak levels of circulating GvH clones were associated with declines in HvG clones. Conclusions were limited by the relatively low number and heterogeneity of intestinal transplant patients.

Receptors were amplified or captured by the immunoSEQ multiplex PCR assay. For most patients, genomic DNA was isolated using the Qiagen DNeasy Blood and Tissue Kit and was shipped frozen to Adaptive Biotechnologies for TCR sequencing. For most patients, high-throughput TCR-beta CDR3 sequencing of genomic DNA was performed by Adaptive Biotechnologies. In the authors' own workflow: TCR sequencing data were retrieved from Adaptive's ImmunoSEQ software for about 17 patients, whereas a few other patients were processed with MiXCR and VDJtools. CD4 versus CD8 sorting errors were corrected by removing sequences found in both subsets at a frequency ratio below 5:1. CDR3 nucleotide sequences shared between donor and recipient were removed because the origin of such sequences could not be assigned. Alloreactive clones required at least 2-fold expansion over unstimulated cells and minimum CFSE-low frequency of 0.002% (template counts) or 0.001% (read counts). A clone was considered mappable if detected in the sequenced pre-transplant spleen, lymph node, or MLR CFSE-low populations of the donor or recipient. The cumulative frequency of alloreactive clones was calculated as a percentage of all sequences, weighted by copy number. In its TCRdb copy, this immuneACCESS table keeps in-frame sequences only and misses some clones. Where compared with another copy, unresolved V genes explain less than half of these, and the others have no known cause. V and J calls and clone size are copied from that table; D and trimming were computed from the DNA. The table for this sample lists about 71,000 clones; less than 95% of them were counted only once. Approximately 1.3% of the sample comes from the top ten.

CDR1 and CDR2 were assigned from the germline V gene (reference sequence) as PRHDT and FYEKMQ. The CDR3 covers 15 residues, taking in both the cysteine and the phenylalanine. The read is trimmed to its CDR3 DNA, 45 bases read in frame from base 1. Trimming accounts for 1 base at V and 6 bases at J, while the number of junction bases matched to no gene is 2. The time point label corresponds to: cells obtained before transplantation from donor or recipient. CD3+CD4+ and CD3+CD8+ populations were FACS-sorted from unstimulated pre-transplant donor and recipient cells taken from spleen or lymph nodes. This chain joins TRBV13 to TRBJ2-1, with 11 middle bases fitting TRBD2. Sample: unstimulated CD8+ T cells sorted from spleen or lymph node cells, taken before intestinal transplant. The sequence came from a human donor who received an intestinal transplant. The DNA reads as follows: TGTGCCAGCAGCTTAGTAGCGGGGGGGCTCAATGAGCAGTTCTTC. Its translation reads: CASSLVAGGLNEQFF.